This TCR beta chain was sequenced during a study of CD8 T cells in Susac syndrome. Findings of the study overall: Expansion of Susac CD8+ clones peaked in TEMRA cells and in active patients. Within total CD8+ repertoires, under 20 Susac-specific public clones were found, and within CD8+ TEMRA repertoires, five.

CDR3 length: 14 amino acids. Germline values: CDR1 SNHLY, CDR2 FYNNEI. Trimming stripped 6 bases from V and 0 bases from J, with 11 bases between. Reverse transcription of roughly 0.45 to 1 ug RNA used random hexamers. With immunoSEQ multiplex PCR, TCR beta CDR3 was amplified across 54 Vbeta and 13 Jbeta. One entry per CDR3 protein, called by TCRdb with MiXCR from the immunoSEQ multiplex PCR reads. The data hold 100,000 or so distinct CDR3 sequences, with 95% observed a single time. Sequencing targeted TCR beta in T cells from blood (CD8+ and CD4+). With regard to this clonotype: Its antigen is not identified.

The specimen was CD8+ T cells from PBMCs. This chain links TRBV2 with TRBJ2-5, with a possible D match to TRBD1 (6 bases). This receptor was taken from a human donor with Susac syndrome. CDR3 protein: CASRKGQYQETQYF. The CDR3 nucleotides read TGTGCCAGCAGAAAAGGACAGTACCAAGAGACCCAGTACTTC.